Shown below are 15 T cell receptor beta chains from a single sample sequenced in a study of pediatric ulcerative colitis. TCRdb's table, derived via immunoSEQ multiplex PCR, lists solely in-frame clones and lacks some. The sample contains about 36,000 clones, approximately 73% of which appear only once. The rectum was sampled with one to two pinch biopsies at colonoscopy. The sequenced sample consisted of gut tissue. These receptors were taken from a boy aged 5-17 years with moderate ulcerative colitis.

This clone was found once. The genes are TRBV29-1 and TRBJ1-2; D unclear. The CDR3 runs to 11 residues. Germline values: CDR1 SQVTM, CDR2 ANQGSEA. The V gene lost 3 bases and the J gene lost 2 bases, with 4 bases spanning the gap. For the CDR3, the DNA is TGCAGCGTTGAGGAGAACTATGGCTACACCTTC. It encodes CSVEENYGYTF.

The rearrangement links TRBV5-6 to TRBJ1-3; D perhaps matches TRBD1 (6 bases). The CDR3 is 19 amino acids. From germline, CDR1 is SGHDT and CDR2 YYEEEE. V gave up 1 base and J gave up 3 bases, with 23 bases separating them. Here the CDR3 DNA reads TGTGCCAGCAGCTTGATATCGACGTTACAGGGCCATCGTGGAAACACCATATATTTT. Protein product: CASSLISTLQGHRGNTIYF.

This chain joins TRBV18 and TRBJ2-3; D uncertain. Trimming removed 2 bases from V and 4 bases from J, with 4 bases in between. Germline V gene data show CDR1 as KGHSH and CDR2 as LQKENI. The CDR3 runs 12 residues. The chain's CDR3 is CASSPGADTQYF. CDR3 nucleotides: TGTGCCAGCTCACCAGGCGCAGATACGCAGTATTTT.

CDR3 sequence (DNA): TGTGCCAGCACCTTAGATAGGGAGACCCAGTACTTC. It specifies CASTLDRETQYF. The chain carries TRBV9 and TRBJ2-5; D is unclear. The CDR3 contains 12 residues. Germline CDR1 SGDLS, CDR2 YYNGEE. V dropped 6 bases and J dropped 5 bases, with 11 bases sitting between them.

The rearrangement uses TRBV7-2 and TRBJ2-7; TRBD2 agrees at 9 bases. CDR1 is SGHTA, CDR2 FQGNSA, per germline. V dropped 3 bases and J dropped 0; count of bases not matched to a gene: 6. This CDR3 comprises 16 residues. The CDR3 is CASSLSAGGSSYEQYF. DNA for the CDR3: TGTGCCAGCAGCTTGAGTGCGGGAGGGAGCTCCTACGAGCAGTACTTC.

The chain carries TRBV20-1 and TRBJ2-7; D is unresolved. Germline CDR1 reads DFQATT; CDR2 reads SNEGSKA (reference sequence). This CDR3 has 11 residues. The germline V and J ends were trimmed by 0 bases and 1 base, with 1 base remaining between them. Written as DNA, the CDR3 is TGCAGTGCTAGAGAGTCCTACGAGCAGTACTTC. Its translation is CSARESYEQYF.

The chain links TRBV5-4 to TRBJ2-1, with 9 bases aligning to TRBD2. Germline-derived CDR1 and CDR2 are SGHNT and YYREEE (reference sequence). V was pared by 0 bases and J by 2 bases, with 9 bases of the junction left unmatched. The CDR3 has 18 amino acids. The CDR3 loop reads CASSLAIPGLATYNEQFF. The CDR3 region has the DNA TGTGCCAGCAGCTTGGCGATCCCCGGACTAGCGACCTACAATGAGCAGTTCTTC.

This clone was seen more than once but under ten times. V gene TRBV19 combines with J gene TRBJ2-2; maybe TRBD2 (6 bases). This CDR3 is 14 amino acids long. V was pared by 4 bases and J by 6 bases, with 12 bases between. Per the germline V gene, CDR1 is LNHDA and CDR2 is SQIVND (reference sequence). CDR3 loop: CASSTIAAAGELFF. The CDR3, as DNA: TGTGCCAGTAGTACAATAGCGGCAGCCGGGGAGCTGTTTTTT.

The J gene is TRBJ1-1, the V gene TRBV7-3; 9 nucleotides line up with TRBD1. The V segment lost 5 bases and the J segment 6 bases; nucleotides outside the gene matches: 10. The CDR3 length is 15 residues. Germline lookup yields CDR1 SGHTA and CDR2 FQGTGA. As DNA, the CDR3 is TGTGCCAGCAGCGCCCAGACAGGGGGTGTCGCTGAAGCTTTCTTT. It codes for CASSAQTGGVAEAFF.

This clone was counted a few times. The genes are TRBV7-3 and TRBJ2-3; the D is unclear. This CDR3 comprises 13 residues. Germline V gene sequence: CDR1 SGHTA, CDR2 FQGTGA. V dropped 4 bases and J dropped 9 bases, with 14 bases sitting between them. CDR3 sequence reads: CASSYEAQGTQYF. CDR3 bases: TGTGCCAGCAGCTACGAAGCCCAAGGGACGCAGTATTTT.

This chain connects TRBV5-1 to TRBJ1-5; 9 bases line up with TRBD1. Looked up from germline, CDR1 is SGHRS and CDR2 is YFSETQ. The CDR3 is made up of 13 amino acids. With V trimmed by 4 bases and J by 6 bases, 2 bases remained unmatched. CDR3 DNA: TGCGCCAGCAGCCGGGGACAGGGTCAGCCCCAGCATTTT. It specifies CASSRGQGQPQHF.

The rearrangement joins TRBV28 to TRBJ2-1; 15 nucleotides align to TRBD2. The CDR3 totals 20 residues. V trimming: 6 bases; J trimming: 5 bases; junction bases outside the gene matches: 17. Germline V CDR1 and CDR2: MDHEN, SYDVKM. CDR3 sequence: CASRDSGDGLAGGNHNEQFF. The CDR3 DNA follows: TGTGCCAGCAGGGATAGCGGGGACGGACTAGCGGGAGGGAACCACAATGAGCAGTTCTTC.

The chain links TRBV4-1 to TRBJ2-1; 13 bases agree with TRBD2. The CDR3 has 16 residues. J gave up 8 bases and V 5 bases, and 9 bases lay outside the gene matches. Germline V lookup: CDR1 MGHRA, CDR2 YSYEKL. The CDR3: CASSKGGGLAGYEQFF. CDR3 DNA sequence: TGCGCCAGCAGCAAGGGCGGGGGACTAGCGGGATATGAGCAGTTCTTC.

The V call is TRBV25-1, the J call TRBJ2-3, with TRBD1 matching over 9 bases. The CDR3 is made up of 18 amino acids. V lost 4 bases to trimming and J lost 2 bases; unmatched junction nucleotides: 13. CDR1 and CDR2 from the germline V gene are MGHDK and SYGVNS. DNA for the CDR3: TGTGCCAGCAGTGGGGGACAGGGCACTGGGGGTATCACAGATACGCAGTATTTT. Translated, it gives CASSGGQGTGGITDTQYF.

In this sample, this clone turned up once. The rearrangement links TRBV28 to TRBJ1-2; D is undetermined. Per germline, CDR1 MDHEN and CDR2 SYDVKM. The CDR3 runs 13 residues. V lost 6 bases, J lost 4 bases, and 12 bases lay in between. The CDR3 sequence: CASSSKRSYGYTF. The CDR3, as DNA: TGTGCCAGCAGCTCTAAGCGCAGCTATGGCTACACCTTC.